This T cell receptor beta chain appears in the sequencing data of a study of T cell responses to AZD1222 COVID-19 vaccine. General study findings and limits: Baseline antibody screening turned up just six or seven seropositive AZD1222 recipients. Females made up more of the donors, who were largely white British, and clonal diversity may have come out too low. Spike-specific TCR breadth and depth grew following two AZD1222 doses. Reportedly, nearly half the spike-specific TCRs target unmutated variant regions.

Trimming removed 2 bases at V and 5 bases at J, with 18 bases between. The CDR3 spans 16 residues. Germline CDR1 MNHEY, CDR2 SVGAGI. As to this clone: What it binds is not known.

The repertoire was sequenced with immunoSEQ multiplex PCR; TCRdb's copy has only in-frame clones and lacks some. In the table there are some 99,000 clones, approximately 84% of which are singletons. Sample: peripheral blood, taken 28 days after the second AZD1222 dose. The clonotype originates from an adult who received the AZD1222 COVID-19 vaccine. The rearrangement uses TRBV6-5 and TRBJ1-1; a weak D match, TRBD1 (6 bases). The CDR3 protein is CASSYTRGPWGTEAFF. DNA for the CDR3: TGTGCCAGCAGTTACACCCGGGGGCCTTGGGGGACTGAAGCTTTCTTT.